These 7 T cell receptor beta chains came from one sample sequenced in a study of blood T cell repertoires in COVID-19. Some clones are missing from TCRdb's copy, which holds only in-frame ones; the method was immunoSEQ multiplex PCR. The repertoire consists of approximately 300,000 clones, with 86% occurring once and the leading ten covering approximately 1.5%. Sequencing was done on a sample of peripheral blood. Receptors originate from a woman between 45 and 60 years old with acute or convalescent COVID-19.

The chain links TRBV7-8 to TRBJ1-1; no firm D call. The germline V and J ends were trimmed by 5 bases and 7 bases, with 11 bases remaining between them. This CDR3 contains 12 residues. Per germline, CDR1 SGHVS and CDR2 FQNEAQ. CDR3 sequence (DNA): TGTGCCAGCAGCCTGTACTTAGATGAAGCTTTCTTT. Translated: CASSLYLDEAFF.

The chain uses TRBV2 and TRBJ2-7, with 15 bases fitting TRBD2. V lost 5 bases and J lost 6; bases outside the gene matches: 5. CDR3 length equals 15 residues. CDR1 SNHLY and CDR2 FYNNEI come from the germline V gene. The CDR3 bases are TGTGCCAGCAGTTACCAGGGACTAGCGGGAGGCGAGCAGTACTTC. Its protein is CASSYQGLAGGEQYF.

The V and J genes are TRBV2 and TRBJ2-1; D unresolved. The CDR3 extends over 12 amino acids. CDR1 and CDR2 from the germline V gene are SNHLY and FYNNEI. V dropped 8 bases and J dropped 7 bases, with 12 bases sitting between them. CDR3 loop: CASQTRLNEQFF. The CDR3 DNA sequence: TGTGCCAGCCAAACACGCCTGAATGAGCAGTTCTTC.

The V call is TRBV18, the J call TRBJ2-7, with a weak D call TRBD1 (6 bases). This CDR3 spans 14 amino acids. Germline V gene data show CDR1 as KGHSH and CDR2 as LQKENI. With 6 bases removed from V and 6 bases from J, the gap between germline ends came to 18 bases. CDR3 loop: CASSQQGEAFEQYF. The DNA of the CDR3 is TGTGCCAGCTCTCAACAGGGCGAGGCTTTCGAGCAGTACTTC.

This clone was seen a handful of times. The V and J genes are TRBV24-1 and TRBJ1-1; D is ambiguous. The V and J ends lost 2 bases and 1 base respectively, with 7 bases between them. The length of the CDR3 is 14 residues. Germline V gene lookup returns CDR1 KGHDR and CDR2 SFDVKD. CDR3: CATSDSGRNTEAFF. In DNA form, the CDR3 reads TGTGCCACCAGTGATTCGGGGAGGAACACTGAAGCTTTCTTT.

This chain uses TRBV19 with TRBJ1-4; possible D gene TRBD1, 6 bases. Germline V gene sequence: CDR1 LNHDA, CDR2 SQIVND (reference sequence). Trimming pared 3 bases from V and 4 bases from J, leaving 12 bases between. This CDR3 is built from 15 residues. CDR3 amino acids: CASSMVGGLNEKLFF. For the CDR3, the DNA is TGTGCCAGTAGTATGGTCGGGGGGCTTAATGAAAAACTGTTTTTT.

CDR3 residues: CATSGGSYEQYF. CDR3 bases: TGTGCCACCAGCGGGGGGTCCTACGAGCAGTACTTC. The chain combines TRBV24-1 with TRBJ2-7, with 7 bases that match TRBD2. Germline V CDR1 and CDR2: KGHDR, SFDVKD. The CDR3 has 12 residues. The V and J ends lost 7 bases and 1 base, in that order; junction bases with no gene match: 0.